The following is a TCR beta chain sequence with its context. Its antigen target is currently unknown. Base qualities were left out, and no much larger clone turns up one base away. This entry belongs to a study of cytomegalovirus exposure and HLA in healthy donors (dated by TCRdb to 2016 to 2017). About the full investigation: In an earlier analysis of about 560 of the donors, about 270 Gb of sequence data and some 100 million unique TCR beta sequences from 150 million to 200 million T cells were reported. Every repertoire in the discovery cohort had been generated on one and the same sequencing platform. Because of strong linkage in the cohort, a handful of DR-DQ haplotypes were treated as single units for association and clustering. An earlier analysis of approximately 580 of the donors used high-throughput TCR beta sequencing to judge whether each TCR beta V gene segment behaved as functional or pseudogenic. In addition to the first cohort of 666 subjects, a separate validation cohort of approximately 130 different subjects was used. High-throughput TCR immunosequencing, statistical association of individual TCRs with disease status, and machine learning were combined to predict cytomegalovirus infection status. Of the roughly 410 genotyped donors, 80% to 90% were placed in the genetic ancestry cluster associated with self-reported Caucasian donors. The study profiled the T cell repertoires of under 850 subjects by immunosequencing and related them to cytomegalovirus serostatus. Typing coverage differed by locus: A, B, C, DRB1 and DQB1 were typed in roughly 629-630 donors, DQA1 in approximately 520, DPA1 in around 580, and DPB1 in just under 490. Donor age, sex, ethnicity and CMV serostatus were compiled alongside the repertoire data. The study was designed to test whether signatures of past pathogen exposure could be identified by cataloging public T cell receptors. An early release that covered roughly 600 HLA-typed donors contained about 290 gigabases of sequencing data and about 93 million unique TCR sequences. On average, around 240,000 unique TCR beta nucleotide sequences were sequenced per donor among about 400 genotyped donors of the cohort, with roughly 18% of those sequences being non-productive. Genome-wide SNP genotypes for about three fifths of the roughly 670 donors were used in a later genetic analysis, which treated that subset as a discovery cohort. HLA typing covered class I and class II loci at four-digit resolution. A later analysis re-examined previously published TCR beta repertoires from more than 650 donors and added high-resolution HLA genotyping to investigate patterns of TCR occurrence. Rather than drawing on any new phenotypic data, the later analysis identified candidate immune exposures from TCR beta sequences and the way those sequences occurred across donors. Results the study describes overall, beyond this receptor: According to a later analysis, TCR association rates differed among HLA loci, with DRB1 alleles showing the most associated TCRs and HLA-C alleles showing the fewest. In a later analysis, several top co-occurrence clusters were reported to appear linked to parvovirus B19, influenza, CMV and Epstein-Barr virus. A few of the identified cytomegalovirus-associated TCR beta chains were confirmed in vitro to be specific for cytomegalovirus antigens. In a later analysis, 16,951 TCR beta sequences were associated with specific HLA alleles at a false discovery rate of 0.05. In an earlier analysis of about 540 of the donors, most TCR beta V segments were observed in productive rearrangements about 87% or about 30% of the time, broadly matching IMGT annotations. Linkage disequilibrium might explain the correlated functional status among segregating V segments, but an unknown experimental factor could not be excluded. In this cohort, only TCR beta chains were sequenced, and detectable features were limited by the absence of alpha or paired-chain data. The 87-base-pair reads could not distinguish some IMGT-functional V segments, including TRBV6-2 and TRBV6-3, so those segments were excluded. Cytomegalovirus status was reported to be diagnosed by the classifier with high specificity and sensitivity in both the original and validation cohorts. The earlier analysis of fewer than 750 of the donors excluded some 15 rarely observed V segments, including chromosome 9 orphons, because counts were too low. A cluster of highly shared sequence variants was judged likely to be a technical artifact of the sequencing pipeline. In a later analysis, HLA-associated TCR beta chains showed more clonal expansion and lower generation probabilities than non-associated chains that were equally common. The presence/absence analyses assumed that sequencing depth was roughly uniform across donors, and that assumption may not be true. According to the authors, the approach could potentially be generalized to other disease states and immunological phenotypes. In the study, approximately 160 TCR beta chains were listed as associated with cytomegalovirus. Most TCR sequences were seen in very few donors, while some public TCRs were found in many individuals. A later genetic analysis reported fewer N-insertions in productive TCRs among donors in an Asian-associated ancestry cluster than the approximately 670-donor mean. Because HLA typing was unavailable for some donors at each locus, only the typed subset was used in association tests. Most CMV-associated TCR beta chains appeared to be HLA-restricted in a later analysis, and the HLA associations seemed to be driven largely by CMV exposure. When HLA alleles, especially DR and DQ, strongly co-occurred, attributing TCR associations to individual alleles was difficult. The only immune exposure information available for the cohort was CMV serostatus. In a later genetic analysis, a missense DCLRE1C variant was associated with V-gene and J-gene trimming of TCR beta chains, and the association was replicated in an independent cohort. A further reported finding was that TCR beta sequences accurately predicted the HLA-A and HLA-B alleles for most subjects in the first cohort.

Library generation was performed with the immunoSEQ multiplex PCR assay. For the multiplex PCR, a mixture combining 60 forward primers for TCR Vbeta segments and 13 reverse primers for TCR Jbeta segments was used. A multiplex PCR assay on genomic DNA amplified the CDR3 region of rearranged TCR beta genes. Amplified TCR beta libraries were sequenced as 87-base-pair reads on the Illumina HiSeq System. On the authors' methods: A later analysis tallied tens of millions of unique TCR beta chains across the 666 repertoires, and approximately 9.9 million of those chains were shared by two or more donors. Raw reads were error-corrected and collapsed into unique sequences with a nearest-neighbor algorithm that merged closely related sequences to remove PCR and sequencing errors. Alignment of CDR3 sequences to IMGT reference sequences was used to assign V, D and J gene segments. For a sequence to be retained, a match of at least six nucleotides was required to both a V gene segment and a J gene segment. A rearrangement counted as productive if the CDR3 had no stop codons and remained in frame with V and J, and every other rearrangement counted as non-productive. Following IMGT convention, CDR3 was defined as the stretch from the second conserved V-encoded cysteine to the conserved J-encoded phenylalanine. Sequences without an unambiguous match to a single V gene segment were excluded from the earlier analysis of approximately 560 of the donors. In an earlier analysis of some 590 of the donors, a V segment was called functional when productive rearrangements were above 56.7%, and segregating when the standard deviation between donors exceeded 5%. To diagnose cytomegalovirus status from the catalog of TCR beta chain sequences, a statistical classification framework was built. V and J gene assignment, in a later analysis, came from comparing TCR nucleotide sequences with IMGT/GENE-DB human TR gene sequences. A later analysis assigned CDR3 sequences and most-parsimonious VDJ recombination scenarios with the TCRdist pipeline. In a later analysis, every TCR beta chain was defined by the combination of its CDR3 amino acid sequence and its V-gene family, and reads without a unique V-gene family were dropped. As a way to deal with suspected cross-contamination and a sequencing artifact, a later analysis dropped 640 or so nucleotide sequences that were highly shared and had low generation probability. In a later analysis, a clonal expansion index for each public chain was calculated from normalized within-repertoire ranks of inferred template counts. In a later analysis, generation probabilities were computed with a VDJ recombination model fitted to out-of-frame rearrangements, and the resulting probabilities were checked against IGoR. A later analysis scored TCR-TCR, TCR-HLA and TCR-CMV co-occurrence with hypergeometric tests, applying a repertoire-size bias correction to TCR pairs. False discovery rates were estimated in a later analysis by permuting HLA or CMV assignments 20 times. In a later analysis, co-occurring TCRs were grouped using DBSCAN, and TCRdist sequence similarity was added for clustering within HLA-allele-positive subsets. Repertoires with fewer than 30,000 or more than 120,000 public chains, plus five repertoires with anomalous nucleotide sharing, were excluded from co-occurrence clustering. The source is immuneACCESS, and TCRdb retained only in-frame sequences with V and J called. Part of the clones is not carried over; for the studies checked, unresolved V genes explain less than half of this, and the remainder is unexplained. That table supplies the V and J calls and clone size; D and trimming were determined from the DNA. Within this sample are approximately 100,000 clones, with around 74% of them counted one time only. Of the sample, 11% to 15% is held by the ten largest clones.

Measured from the cysteine to the phenylalanine, the CDR3 is 15 residues long. Only the CDR3 DNA is retained, 45 bases long and in frame from the first base. CDR1 is given as MNHNS and CDR2 as SASEGT, both from the germline V gene. Trimming leaves V shorter by 8 bases and J shorter by 0 bases, with the junction holding 6 bases beyond the gene matches. The cohort was made up of hundreds of healthy bone marrow donors. At the time of sampling, all cohort members were nominally healthy, though unrecorded immune exposures were likely present. The donor was CMV seropositive and was included in the group of 250 to 300 seropositive cohort members. Each donor provided a peripheral blood sample, and peripheral blood mononuclear cells were used for TCR beta sequencing. The Qiagen DNeasy Blood Extraction Kit was used to extract genomic DNA from the blood cell samples.

This receptor was taken from a male donor in good health and CMV-seropositive. Here the chain combines TRBV6-1 and TRBJ2-1; 8 bases in the junction line up with TRBD1. The sequenced material came from PBMCs. The nucleotides read TGTGCCAGCGGGTACACAGGGGGCTCCTACAATGAGCAGTTCTTC. Translation gives CASGYTGGSYNEQFF.